These 8 T cell receptor beta chains came from one sample sequenced in a study of human T cells and chemical hapten exposure. TCRdb re-called the RACE reads through MiXCR, storing one row per CDR3 protein. The table has 45,000 or so distinct CDR3 sequences, almost 4.5% seen once. Time point here: healthy volunteer bleed at 2 weeks. Total RNA came from unfractionated whole blood. Sample: whole blood. These receptors were obtained from a human donor in good health. Some clones in this sample may be carry-over from other donors' samples.

This clonotype was counted at least ten times. The chain's CDR3 is CASSLRQGATEAFF. The DNA of the CDR3 is TGCGCCAGCAGCTTAAGGCAGGGGGCCACTGAAGCTTTCTTT. The V and J genes are TRBV5-1 and TRBJ1-1; 8 bases match TRBD1. This CDR3 region has 14 residues. Germline CDR1 is SGHRS and CDR2 is YFSETQ. Germline trimming cut 2 bases from V and 4 bases from J; bases unmatched to any gene: 4.

In this sample, this clonotype turned up many times. The chain joins TRBV7-2 to TRBJ2-1; D not certain. CDR1 and CDR2 from the germline V gene are SGHTA and FQGNSA. This CDR3 region has 13 residues. With 1 base removed from V and 10 bases from J, the gap between germline ends came to 11 bases. The CDR3 is CASSLDLGHEQFF. CDR3 in DNA: TGTGCCAGCAGCTTAGATCTAGGGCACGAGCAGTTCTTC.

The J gene is TRBJ2-2, the V gene TRBV5-1; 8 bases are shared with TRBD2. The length of the CDR3 is 16 residues. V trimming: 3 bases; J trimming: 4 bases; junction bases outside the gene matches: 8. Per the germline V gene, CDR1 is SGHRS and CDR2 is YFSETQ. DNA of the CDR3: TGCGCCAGCAGCTCTGTAGCGGGGCTACCCACCGGGGAGCTGTTTTTT. This gives the protein CASSSVAGLPTGELFF.

This clonotype appeared many times. The CDR3 DNA sequence: TGTGCCAGCAGCTTCAGGGGAGAAGCTTTCTTT. Translation: CASSFRGEAFF. The gene calls are TRBV11-2 and TRBJ1-1; tentatively, D is TRBD1 (6 bases). The germline CDR1 and CDR2 sequences are SGHAT and FQNNGV. CDR3 length: 11 amino acids. Trimming shortened V by 3 bases and J by 8 bases, and 7 bases separated the two germline ends.

This clonotype has a count of ten or more. V is TRBV5-8 and J is TRBJ1-5; D is uncertain. The V gene's germline CDR1 is SGHTS and CDR2 YDEGEE. CDR3 size: 16 residues. The ends were cut back, 0 bases at V and 3 bases at J, with 13 bases in the middle. CDR3 amino acids: CASSLVTVPINQPQHF. The CDR3 DNA follows: TGTGCCAGCAGCTTGGTAACAGTCCCCATCAATCAGCCCCAGCATTTT. Using reference TRBV5-8 and TRBJ1-5 for the parts outside the CDR3, the full variable domain is EAGVTQSPTHLIKTRGQQATLRCSPISGHTSVYWYQQALGLGLQFLLWYDEGEERNRGNFPPRFSGRQFPNYSSELNVNALELEDSALYLCASSLVTVPINQPQHFGDGTRLSIL.

This clonotype was counted many times. In DNA form, the CDR3 reads TGTGCCAGCAGTTACCGGACAGGGGGAACTAATGAAAAACTGTTTTTT. This encodes CASSYRTGGTNEKLFF. The chain recombines TRBV6-5 with TRBJ1-4, with 10 bases that match TRBD1. The V gene end was trimmed by 2 bases and the J gene end by 1 base; junction bases not matched to a gene: 1. The CDR3 consists of 16 residues. Germline CDR1 reads MNHEY; CDR2 reads SVGAGI.

This clonotype appeared many times. The chain carries TRBV7-2 and TRBJ2-1, with a weak D call TRBD1 (5 bases). This CDR3 region has 13 residues. In germline, CDR1 is SGHTA, CDR2 FQGNSA. Trimming shortened V by 2 bases and J by 9 bases, and 11 bases separated the two germline ends. CDR3 DNA sequence: TGTGCCAGCAGCTTAAAAGGGGTCCCTGAGCAGTTCTTC. Its translation is CASSLKGVPEQFF.

A note on this clonotype: At one end the junction does not follow the germline gene, possibly because of a read error. This rearrangement joins TRBV29-1 to TRBJ2-3; 12 positions match TRBD2. The CDR3 has 14 residues. Germline CDR1 and CDR2: SQVTM and ANQGSEA. CDR3 DNA sequence: TGCAGCTTTGAGACTAGCGGGAGTCCAGATACGCAGTATTTT. It encodes CSFETSGSPDTQYF.